The 23 T cell receptor beta chains listed next were all sequenced from one sample in a study of cytomegalovirus exposure and HLA in healthy donors. Amplification used 60 Vbeta primers and 13 Jbeta primers. Some clones are missing from TCRdb's copy, which holds only in-frame ones; the method was immunoSEQ multiplex PCR. Of about 99,000 clones listed, 70% to 80% are singletons. The material sequenced was PBMCs. The receptors derive from a man in his forties or fifties in good health and CMV-seronegative.

V and J are TRBV13 and TRBJ1-1, with D hard to call. The germline V and J ends were trimmed by 3 bases and 0 bases, with 11 bases remaining between them. There are 15 residues in the CDR3. The germline V gene encodes CDR1 PRHDT and CDR2 FYEKMQ (reference sequence). The CDR3 DNA follows: TGTGCCAGCAGCTTCCACGATCTAATGAACACTGAAGCTTTCTTT. Encoded protein: CASSFHDLMNTEAFF.

The V call is TRBV5-1, the J call TRBJ1-4; 8 nucleotides match TRBD1. After removal of 2 bases from V and 4 bases from J, the junction contained 4 bases not matched to a gene. The CDR3 length is 15 residues. Germline V lookup: CDR1 SGHRS, CDR2 YFSETQ. The CDR3 loop reads CASSLSGGDNEKLFF. For the CDR3, the DNA is TGCGCCAGCAGCTTATCAGGGGGCGATAATGAAAAACTGTTTTTT.

This clone was counted a few times. This chain joins TRBV7-8 and TRBJ2-7; 8 bases align to TRBD2. The CDR3 has 15 amino acids. After removal of 6 bases from V and 0 bases from J, the junction contained 7 bases not matched to a gene. CDR1 and CDR2 from the germline V gene are SGHVS and FQNEAQ. As DNA, the CDR3 is TGTGCCAGCAGGGGACGGGAGGGAAGCTCCTACGAGCAGTACTTC. It translates to CASRGREGSSYEQYF.

The V and J genes are TRBV5-6 and TRBJ1-2; weak D call: TRBD1 (6 bases). V was clipped by 6 bases and J by 1 base, with 16 bases between them. From germline, CDR1 is SGHDT and CDR2 YYEEEE. The CDR3 consists of 15 residues. Here the CDR3 DNA reads TGTGCCAGCACCTCCGGGGGGCCCCTTAACTATGGCTACACCTTC. It codes for CASTSGGPLNYGYTF. Supplemented by reference TRBV5-6 and TRBJ1-2, the full variable domain reads DAGVTQSPTHLIKTRGQQVTLRCSPKSGHDTVSWYQQALGQGPQFIFQYYEEEERQRGNFPDRFSGHQFPNYSSELNVNALLLGDSALYLCASTSGGPLNYGYTFGSGTRLTVV.

The chain recombines TRBV5-1 with TRBJ1-1; D unresolved. Germline V gives CDR1 SGHRS, CDR2 YFSETQ. V lost 0 bases, J lost 5 bases, and 11 bases lay in between. The CDR3 consists of 14 residues. The CDR3 region has the DNA TGCGCCAGCAGCTTGGAAGGGCGGGAGACTGAAGCTTTCTTT. It translates to CASSLEGRETEAFF.

This chain connects TRBV5-4 to TRBJ2-7; 7 nucleotides agree with TRBD2. This CDR3 spans 14 amino acids. The germline gives CDR1 SGHNT, CDR2 YYREEE (reference sequence). Unmatched junction bases numbered 4, after V lost 0 bases and J lost 4 bases. The DNA for the CDR3 is TGTGCCAGCAGCTTGGGGCGGGGAGGGTACGAGCAGTACTTC. Its translation: CASSLGRGGYEQYF.

The CDR3 sequence: CASSWDRDGTGELFF. CDR3 bases: TGTGCCAGCAGCTGGGACAGGGACGGGACCGGGGAGCTGTTTTTT. V usage is TRBV7-8 and J usage is TRBJ2-2; TRBD1 aligns across 9 bases. Germline V gene lookup returns CDR1 SGHVS and CDR2 FQNEAQ. The ends lost 4 bases at V and 5 bases at J; junction bases unmatched: 5. The CDR3 sequence is 15 residues long. The full variable domain, completed using reference TRBV7-8 and TRBJ2-2, is GAGVSQSPRYKVAKRGQDVALRCDPISGHVSLFWYQQALGQGPEFLTYFQNEAQLDKSGLPSDRFFAERPEGSVSTLKIQRTQQEDSAVYLCASSWDRDGTGELFFGEGSRLTVL.

V usage is TRBV15 and J usage is TRBJ2-5; maybe TRBD1 (6 bases). This CDR3 is built from 18 residues. Trimming shortened V by 0 bases and J by 5 bases, and 22 bases separated the two germline ends. CDR1 is LNHNV and CDR2 is YYDKDF in the germline V gene (reference sequence). This CDR3 is CATSRDSNTGSGTETQYF. For the CDR3, the DNA is TGTGCCACCAGCAGAGATTCGAATACAGGGTCTGGTACGGAGACCCAGTACTTC. The full variable domain, its missing parts supplied by reference TRBV15 and TRBJ2-5, is DAMVIQNPRYQVTQFGKPVTLSCSQTLNHNVMYWYQQKSSQAPKLLFHYYDKDFNNEADTPDNFQSRRPNTSFCFLDIRSPGLGDTAMYLCATSRDSNTGSGTETQYFGPGTRLLVL.

This clone has just a few counts. The gene calls are TRBV19 and TRBJ1-2, with D perhaps matching TRBD1 (5 bases). CDR1 is LNHDA, CDR2 SQIVND, per germline (reference sequence). This CDR3 has 16 amino acids. The ends were cut back, 1 base at V and 0 bases at J, with 12 bases in the middle. The CDR3 nucleotides read TGTGCCAGTAGTATAGGCGCGGGGCGAGCTAACTATGGCTACACCTTC. It is translated as CASSIGAGRANYGYTF.

The chain has TRBV11-1 and TRBJ2-3; 9 nucleotides line up with TRBD2. Germline CDR1 is SGHAT and CDR2 is FQDESV (reference sequence). The CDR3 length is 16 residues. The trim removed 1 base at V and 3 bases at J, leaving 5 bases unmatched. The CDR3: CASSLGKLAGTDTQYF. The CDR3 DNA reads TGTGCCAGCAGCTTAGGAAAACTAGCGGGTACAGATACGCAGTATTTT.

This clone was counted only a few times. This chain uses TRBV6-6 with TRBJ1-1; 9 bases line up with TRBD1. Per the germline V gene, CDR1 is MNHNY and CDR2 is SVGAGI (reference sequence). V was pared by 8 bases and J by 4 bases, with 5 bases of the junction left unmatched. The CDR3 has 13 amino acids. This CDR3 reads CASRDREGTEAFF. CDR3 in DNA: TGTGCCAGCCGGGACAGGGAGGGCACTGAAGCTTTCTTT.

The chain recombines TRBV19 with TRBJ1-1; D uncertain. Trimming removed 3 bases at V and 0 bases at J, with 14 bases between. Germline V CDR1 and CDR2: LNHDA, SQIVND (reference sequence). The CDR3 loop spans 16 amino acids. CDR3 loop: CASSIGGRGMNTEAFF. The CDR3 DNA follows: TGTGCCAGTAGTATTGGCGGCAGAGGCATGAACACTGAAGCTTTCTTT.

V gene TRBV10-2 combines with J gene TRBJ2-3; a weak D match, TRBD2 (5 bases). The germline V gene encodes CDR1 WSHSY and CDR2 SAAADI. The CDR3 has 16 amino acids. V lost 4 bases, J lost 5 bases, and 19 bases lay in between. The CDR3 DNA sequence: TGCGCCAGCAGTGCGAGAGGGTCTTTTCTACGAGATACGCAGTATTTT. Translating it yields CASSARGSFLRDTQYF.

The genes are TRBV18 and TRBJ2-2; D ambiguous. The CDR3 covers 14 residues. Germline V lookup: CDR1 KGHSH, CDR2 LQKENI. Trimming took off 1 base at V and 3 bases at J, with 6 bases between the two ends. The CDR3 DNA reads as TGTGCCAGCTCACCACGGCAGGACACCGGGGAGCTGTTTTTT. Translated, it gives CASSPRQDTGELFF.

The CDR3 sequence: CASSEARGIGGYTF. CDR3 DNA sequence: TGCGCCAGCAGCGAAGCCAGGGGGATTGGTGGCTACACCTTC. This rearrangement joins TRBV5-1 to TRBJ1-2, with 7 bases aligning to TRBD1. J was trimmed by 7 bases and V by 4 bases; bases with no gene match: 10. Germline V CDR1 and CDR2: SGHRS, YFSETQ. The CDR3 contains 14 residues.

This sequence joins TRBV6-5 and TRBJ1-2; a possible D gene is TRBD1 (5 bases). V lost 2 bases to trimming and J lost 2 bases, with 9 bases between them. The CDR3 contains 14 residues. Germline loops: CDR1 MNHEY, CDR2 SVGAGI. CDR3 in amino acids: CASSYLRGNYGYTF. In DNA, the CDR3 is TGTGCCAGCAGTTACCTCCGGGGGAACTATGGCTACACCTTC.

This rearrangement joins TRBV25-1 to TRBJ2-7; maybe TRBD1 (5 bases). Germline-derived CDR1 and CDR2 are MGHDK and SYGVNS. Between the trimmed V and J ends, which lost 8 bases and 5 bases, there was a span of 19 bases. The CDR3 spans 14 residues. The CDR3 bases are TGTGCCAGCGCAAGGGGTTCGGGTAGAGACGAGCAGTACTTC. Protein product: CASARGSGRDEQYF.

V is TRBV28 and J is TRBJ2-2, with TRBD2 identical over 7 bases. CDR3 length: 12 residues. CDR1 MDHEN and CDR2 SYDVKM come from the germline V gene. With V trimmed by 8 bases and J by 6 bases, 3 bases remained unmatched. This CDR3 reads CASVGGAGELFF. The CDR3 nucleotides are TGTGCCAGCGTTGGGGGGGCCGGGGAGCTGTTTTTT.

The CDR3 loop is CASSPGGAAELFF. DNA of the CDR3: TGTGCCAGCAGTCCCGGGGGGGCAGCGGAACTGTTTTTT. The gene calls are TRBV6-5 and TRBJ1-4; tentatively, D is TRBD1 (6 bases). Germline V gene data show CDR1 as MNHEY and CDR2 as SVGAGI. V gave up 5 bases and J gave up 12 bases, with 16 bases separating them. The CDR3 extends over 13 amino acids.

A few counts support this clone. In nucleotides, the CDR3 is TGTGCCAGTAGTACCCGAAAGCTTCCTGAGCAGTTCTTC. This gives the protein CASSTRKLPEQFF. The V gene is TRBV19, the J gene TRBJ2-1, with D uncertain. Germline CDR1 LNHDA, CDR2 SQIVND (reference sequence). V dropped 4 bases and J dropped 9 bases, with 13 bases sitting between them. The CDR3 totals 13 residues.

This chain joins TRBV6-1 and TRBJ1-2; 8 nucleotides match TRBD1. The CDR3 runs 14 residues. Per the germline V gene, CDR1 is MNHNS and CDR2 is SASEGT. Unmatched junction bases numbered 11, after V lost 6 bases and J lost 8 bases. In nucleotides, the CDR3 is TGTGCCAGCAGGCAGGGGGCGCTAGTCCGGGGCTACACCTTC. This encodes CASRQGALVRGYTF.

The chain's CDR3 is CASSLVSRSTYNSPLHF. The CDR3 bases are TGTGCCAGCAGCTTAGTCTCACGGAGCACCTATAATTCACCCCTCCACTTT. V gene TRBV7-2 combines with J gene TRBJ1-6; D not resolved. Germline V gives CDR1 SGHTA, CDR2 FQGNSA. V was pared by 1 base and J by 2 bases, with 12 bases between. The CDR3 loop spans 17 amino acids.

This rearrangement joins TRBV28 to TRBJ1-5; TRBD1 is a possible D gene (5 bases). The CDR3 length is 14 residues. V was cut by 5 bases and J by 3 bases, with 11 bases left in between. Germline V lookup: CDR1 MDHEN, CDR2 SYDVKM. The CDR3 sequence is CASSLTGPNQPQHF. The CDR3 nucleotides read TGTGCCAGCAGTCTAACAGGACCCAATCAGCCCCAGCATTTT.